The clone carrying this T cell receptor (beta chain) occurred once. Its cognate antigen is unknown. This record belongs to a study of shared clonotypes between healthy human individuals. Sorted-subset replicate PCR reactions were performed with approximately 200 ng DNA, corresponding to tens of thousands of T cell genomes. Clones were sequenced by immunoSEQ multiplex PCR, and TCRdb holds only the in-frame ones, with some missing. The repertoire consists of more than 2 million clones, with 90% to 95% occurring once and the leading ten covering 0.13%. A CD45RA+ naive subset and a CD45RA-negative memory subset were split from CD4+ cells. Findings and limits, study-wide: Clonotype sharing levels among donors were expected to vary with sequencing depth.

V was clipped by 5 bases and J by 13 bases, with 21 bases between them. Germline assignment: CDR1 LNHDA and CDR2 SQIVND (reference sequence). This CDR3 spans 15 amino acids. The TCR sequence derives from a man aged 18 to 29 in good health. The gene calls are TRBV19 and TRBJ1-6; D is perhaps TRBD1 (6 bases). Sequenced material: naive CD4+ T cells sorted from blood. Subset here: CD45RA+ positively selected. CDR3 nucleotide sequence: TGTGCCAGTAGTCCGAGCAGGGGATCAACGATCCCCCTCCACTTT. It translates to CASSPSRGSTIPLHF.